Below, 20 T cell receptor beta chains from the same sample are listed, as sequenced in a study of post-analysis software for immune sequencing data. Study observations and caveats: Patients showed TRBV5-6, TRBV5-1 and TRBV20-1 among about five TRBV segments more frequent than in controls.

No antigen is known for these receptors. The TCR beta cDNA libraries contained unique molecular identifiers. TCRdb ran MiXCR on the PCR reads and lists one entry per CDR3 protein. This sample has roughly 410,000 distinct CDR3 sequences; around a third occur once, and the top ten carry roughly an eighth. Input material: blood. These receptors were collected from a girl aged 10 to 17 with multiple sclerosis.

J is TRBJ1-2 and V is TRBV5-1, with D perhaps matching TRBD1 (5 bases). V lost 3 bases, J lost 9 bases, and 18 bases lay in between. Germline V gene data show CDR1 as SGHRS and CDR2 as YFSETQ. The CDR3 has 14 residues. Here the CDR3 DNA reads TGCGCCAGCAGCTCTTCGGACACCGCTCGTCGCTACACCTTC. Its translation is CASSSSDTARRYTF.

The rearrangement links TRBV9 to TRBJ2-1; maybe TRBD2 (7 bases). Germline loops: CDR1 SGDLS, CDR2 YYNGEE. Trimming took off 4 bases at V and 4 bases at J, with 18 bases between the two ends. The CDR3 has 16 amino acids. CDR3 amino acids: CASSPKGGELYNEQFF. Written as DNA, the CDR3 is TGTGCCAGCAGCCCGAAGGGGGGGGAACTTTACAATGAGCAGTTCTTC. Complete variable domain (other parts from reference TRBV9 and TRBJ2-1): DSGVTQTPKHLITATGQRVTLRCSPRSGDLSVYWYQQSLDQGLQFLIQYYNGEERAKGNILERFSAQQFPDLHSELNLSSLELGDSALYFCASSPKGGELYNEQFFGPGTRLTVL.

The chain is built from TRBV5-1 and TRBJ2-3; 7 bases are shared with TRBD1. V shed 4 bases, J shed 2 bases, and the junction held 10 bases outside the gene matches. The CDR3 totals 16 residues. Per germline, CDR1 SGHRS and CDR2 YFSETQ. The CDR3 bases are TGCGCCAGCAGCATAAATCCAACAGGGGTCACAGATACGCAGTATTTT. It encodes CASSINPTGVTDTQYF.

The V and J genes are TRBV11-2 and TRBJ2-5; D ambiguous. The V end was cut by 3 bases, the J end by 7 bases, with 12 bases between. Germline values: CDR1 SGHAT, CDR2 FQNNGV. The CDR3 contains 13 residues. DNA for the CDR3: TGTGCCAGCAGCTTGAAAGACCGGAGGACCCAGTACTTC. This translates into CASSLKDRRTQYF.

About this clonotype itself: Its ends do not fully match the called genes, so a read error is possible. This chain's CDR3 is CVSSDINQPQHF. CDR3 in DNA: TGTGTCAGCAGTGATATTAATCAGCCCCAGCATTTT. The V call is TRBV6-2 or TRBV6-3, the J call TRBJ1-5; unclear D gene. The CDR3 is 12 residues long. The V gene's germline CDR1 is MNHEY and CDR2 SVGEGT.

The rearrangement uses TRBV27 and TRBJ1-2; D not resolved. V lost 2 bases and J 4 bases, leaving 14 bases between the germline ends. The CDR3 covers 15 residues. CDR1 MNHEY and CDR2 SMNVEV come from the germline V gene (reference sequence). DNA of the CDR3: TGTGCCAGCAGTTTAAGTAGGGTACCACTCTATGGCTACACCTTC. This gives the protein CASSLSRVPLYGYTF.

This clonotype was seen a handful of times. The CDR3 here is CASSPRQGTGELFF. As DNA, the CDR3 is TGTGCCAGCTCACCGAGACAGGGGACCGGGGAGCTGTTTTTT. The V gene is TRBV18, the J gene TRBJ2-2; 8 bases agree with TRBD1. V gave up 3 bases and J gave up 5 bases; unmatched junction bases: 2. There are 14 residues in the CDR3. Germline CDR1 is KGHSH and CDR2 is LQKENI.

This clonotype was seen a handful of times. The chain recombines TRBV10-3 with TRBJ2-6; D gene unclear. The CDR3 loop spans 18 amino acids. Trimming removed 0 bases from V and 0 bases from J, with 12 bases in between. CDR1 and CDR2 from the germline V gene are ENHRY and SYGVKD. This chain's CDR3 is CAISESGTWSSGANVLTF. CDR3 bases: TGTGCCATCAGTGAGTCCGGCACCTGGAGCTCTGGGGCCAACGTCCTGACTTTC.

The chain links TRBV6-5 to TRBJ2-1; 7 positions match TRBD1. Germline CDR1 is MNHEY and CDR2 is SVGAGI. J lost 7 bases, V lost 5 bases, and 8 bases had no gene match. There are 14 residues in the CDR3. The CDR3 DNA reads TGTGCCAGCAGTCGCCCGGGACAGACTAATGAGCAGTTCTTC. Its protein product is CASSRPGQTNEQFF.

To note about this clonotype: The junction departs from germline at one end; a sequencing error may be responsible. This chain uses TRBV5-5 with TRBJ1-6; D is unclear. This CDR3 is built from 18 residues. Germline V gene sequence: CDR1 SGHKS, CDR2 YYEKEE (reference sequence). Here the CDR3 reads CASSSLPAPGSYNSPLHF. The CDR3 DNA is TGCGCCAGCAGCTCGCTGCCCGCCCCAGGCTCCTATAATTCACCCCTCCACTTT.

The J gene is TRBJ1-3, the V gene TRBV7-6; the match to TRBD1 covers 7 bases. From germline, CDR1 is SGHVS and CDR2 FNYEAQ. The J segment lost 0 bases and the V segment lost 6 bases, leaving 5 bases of the junction unmatched. The CDR3 covers 15 residues. The CDR3 is CASSLDRTSGNTIYF. The CDR3 nucleotides read TGTGCCAGCAGTTTGGACAGGACCTCTGGAAACACCATATATTTT.

V gene TRBV12-3 or TRBV12-4 combines with J gene TRBJ1-1; D gene unclear. Trimming left V 0 bases short and J 5 bases short, with 13 bases between. This CDR3 is built from 15 residues. CDR3 nucleotide sequence: TGTGCCAGCAGTTTAGCGCTAATTGGAGGGACTGAAGCTTTCTTT. Protein sequence: CASSLALIGGTEAFF.

The CDR3 nucleotides are TGCAGTGCTAGCAGGGGGCTTGGCTACACCTTC. The encoded protein is CSASRGLGYTF. The chain recombines TRBV20-1 with TRBJ1-2; the match to TRBD1 covers 8 bases. The length of the CDR3 is 11 residues. J was trimmed by 7 bases and V by 3 bases; bases with no gene match: 1. CDR1 is DFQATT, CDR2 SNEGSKA, per germline (reference sequence).

Only a few counts were recorded for this clonotype. The junction departs from germline at one end; a sequencing error may be responsible. The chain combines TRBV30 with TRBJ2-4, with D unclear. The CDR3 is 12 amino acids. Germline loops: CDR1 GTSNPN, CDR2 SVGIG (reference sequence). The CDR3 is CAWGVAKNIQYF. The CDR3 nucleotides read TGTGCCTGGGGTGTGGCCAAAAACATTCAGTACTTC.

The chain uses TRBV9 and TRBJ2-3; 9 bases are a match to TRBD2. The junction had 8 bases not matched to a gene; V was cut back by 0 bases and J by 6 bases. This CDR3 contains 16 residues. Per the germline V gene, CDR1 is SGDLS and CDR2 is YYNGEE. The CDR3: CASSVVGGGASDTQYF. CDR3 in DNA: TGTGCCAGCAGCGTAGTCGGCGGGGGGGCATCTGATACGCAGTATTTT. Based on the CDR3 plus reference TRBV9 and TRBJ2-3, the full variable domain is DSGVTQTPKHLITATGQRVTLRCSPRSGDLSVYWYQQSLDQGLQFLIQYYNGEERAKGNILERFSAQQFPDLHSELNLSSLELGDSALYFCASSVVGGGASDTQYFGPGTRLTVL.

This sequence joins TRBV10-3 and TRBJ2-1; TRBD2 aligns across 7 bases. The CDR3 covers 14 residues. After removal of 10 bases from V and 8 bases from J, the junction contained 14 bases not matched to a gene. The germline gives CDR1 ENHRY, CDR2 SYGVKD. The CDR3 sequence: CATHQRGDSDEQFF. DNA for the CDR3: TGTGCCACCCACCAGCGGGGCGACAGCGATGAGCAGTTCTTC.

CDR3 residues: CAISESVGGNTGELFF. The CDR3 DNA is TGTGCCATCAGTGAGTCCGTTGGCGGCAACACCGGGGAGCTGTTTTTT. The chain uses TRBV10-3 and TRBJ2-2; no clear D. The CDR3 runs to 16 residues. Trimming took off 0 bases at V and 2 bases at J, with 10 bases between the two ends. Germline lookup yields CDR1 ENHRY and CDR2 SYGVKD.

This clonotype was observed a handful of times. The chain has TRBV6-5 and TRBJ2-1; tentative D call: TRBD2 (5 bases). The germline V and J ends were trimmed by 9 bases and 3 bases, with 9 bases remaining between them. Germline V gene sequence: CDR1 MNHEY, CDR2 SVGAGI. The CDR3 runs 12 residues. The CDR3 region is CASWRRYNEQFF. The CDR3 DNA is TGTGCCAGTTGGAGGCGCTACAATGAGCAGTTCTTC.

This sequence joins TRBV7-2 and TRBJ1-5; the match to TRBD1 covers 9 bases. This CDR3 is 14 amino acids long. Germline V gene lookup returns CDR1 SGHTA and CDR2 FQGNSA. V lost 6 bases and J lost 4; bases outside the gene matches: 4. The CDR3 DNA follows: TGTGCCAGCAGGTTGACAGGGGGTAATCAGCCCCAGCATTTT. It codes for CASRLTGGNQPQHF. Full variable domain (remainder filled in from reference TRBV7-2 and TRBJ1-5): GAGVSQSPSNKVTEKGKDVELRCDPISGHTALYWYRQSLGQGLEFLIYFQGNSAPDKSGLPSDRFSAERTGGSVSTLTIQRTQQEDSAVYLCASRLTGGNQPQHFGDGTRLSIL.

CDR3 DNA: TGTGCCAGCAGTTCCGGGCCGCGCTACGAGCAGTACGTC. It translates to CASSSGPRYEQYV. The chain carries TRBV27 and TRBJ2-7; D unclear. This CDR3 comprises 13 residues. CDR1 and CDR2 from the germline V gene are MNHEY and SMNVEV (reference sequence). Trimming shortened V by 4 bases and J by 3 bases, and 10 bases separated the two germline ends.